This T cell receptor beta chain emerged from a study of blood T cell repertoires in COVID-19. Per the authors' pipeline: Researchers report that nucleated cell counts were estimated from reference gene primer amplification. Assay used: immunoSEQ multiplex PCR; TCRdb lists only in-frame clones, some missing. The DNA was the basis for D and trimming; V, J and clone size are from that table. The table lists hundreds of thousands of clones, just over 85% of them singletons. Individuals drawn from approximately 26 US areas were roughly 18 to 95 years old. The length of the CDR3 is 16 residues. Germline assignment: CDR1 SGHTA and CDR2 FQGNSA. Trimming pared 0 bases from V and 2 bases from J, leaving 11 bases between.

Material for sequencing was PBMCs or T cells enriched from blood (not recorded which). The clonotype originates from a man between 35 and 55 years old who had recovered from COVID-19. The V gene is TRBV7-2, the J gene TRBJ2-1, with D possibly matching TRBD1 (6 bases). This CDR3 is CASSLAPGDTYNEQFF. The CDR3 coding sequence is TGTGCCAGCAGCTTAGCTCCAGGGGATACCTACAATGAGCAGTTCTTC.